The next 9 T cell receptor beta chains were all read from a single sample in a study of blood T cell repertoires in COVID-19. Produced via immunoSEQ multiplex PCR; TCRdb's table is partial and in-frame only. The sample lists under 200,000 clones; around 87% were seen once. Specimen: peripheral blood. The origin of the receptors is a man aged 40-55 years with active or convalescent COVID-19.

The gene calls are TRBV10-2 and TRBJ1-2; D unresolved. The V gene's germline CDR1 is WSHSY and CDR2 SAAADI. The CDR3 is 14 amino acids. Trimming shortened V by 4 bases and J by 6 bases, and 15 bases separated the two germline ends. CDR3 in amino acids: CASSVRGFVNGYTF. In nucleotides, the CDR3 is TGCGCCAGCAGTGTCCGCGGATTCGTTAATGGCTACACCTTC.

V usage is TRBV10-1 and J usage is TRBJ2-3; D perhaps matches TRBD2 (6 bases). This CDR3 region has 13 residues. Germline V gene data show CDR1 as WNHNN and CDR2 as SYGVQD (reference sequence). The V and J ends lost 4 bases and 11 bases respectively, with 16 bases between them. The CDR3 DNA follows: TGCGCCAGCAGTGTCATAGTCGGGACTTTGCAGTATTTT. Its protein is CASSVIVGTLQYF.

The gene calls are TRBV19 and TRBJ1-4; a weak D match, TRBD1 (5 bases). The CDR3 contains 18 residues. Deletions cut 7 bases from V and 3 bases from J, with 24 bases between. Per the germline V gene, CDR1 is LNHDA and CDR2 is SQIVND (reference sequence). The CDR3 DNA reads as TGTGCCAGTATGAATTGGAGCCCCGTGGGGCCACCTAATGAAAAACTGTTTTTT. Residues: CASMNWSPVGPPNEKLFF.

This chain joins TRBV6-5 and TRBJ1-1; D is unresolved. V was clipped by 10 bases and J by 1 base, with 13 bases between them. CDR1 is MNHEY, CDR2 SVGAGI, per germline. This CDR3 region has 13 residues. CDR3 loop: CATNAQRNTEAFF. The DNA for the CDR3 is TGTGCCACTAACGCCCAAAGGAACACTGAAGCTTTCTTT.

The V gene is TRBV3-1 (or the pseudogene TRBV3-2), the J gene TRBJ2-7, with D tentatively TRBD1 (6 bases). The CDR3 runs to 14 residues. Trimming took off 5 bases at V and 3 bases at J, with 14 bases between the two ends. Germline values: CDR1 LGHDT, CDR2 YNNKEL (reference sequence). CDR3 nucleotides: TGTGCCAGCAGCTTATCCCAGGGACACTACGAGCAGTACTTC. It is translated as CASSLSQGHYEQYF.

The chain uses TRBV2 and TRBJ2-7; 9 bases map to TRBD1. The germline CDR1 and CDR2 sequences are SNHLY and FYNNEI. The length of the CDR3 is 13 residues. Germline trimming cut 7 bases from V and 7 bases from J; bases unmatched to any gene: 8. CDR3 coding DNA: TGTGCCAGCACAGGGACAGGGAAAAGTGAGCAGTACTTC. Its protein is CASTGTGKSEQYF.

V gene TRBV18 combines with J gene TRBJ2-3; 9 nucleotides align to TRBD2. CDR1 KGHSH and CDR2 LQKENI come from the germline V gene. Germline trimming cut 2 bases from V and 5 bases from J; bases unmatched to any gene: 5. The CDR3 runs 15 residues. The CDR3 protein is CASSPVAGGLDTQYF. CDR3 nucleotide sequence: TGTGCCAGCTCACCAGTGGCGGGGGGGCTAGATACGCAGTATTTT.

This chain connects TRBV7-9 to TRBJ2-1; 11 bases are a match to TRBD2. Germline V lookup: CDR1 SEHNR, CDR2 FQNEAQ (reference sequence). V gave up 5 bases and J gave up 2 bases; unmatched junction bases: 2. The CDR3 loop spans 15 amino acids. CDR3 protein: CASSETSGTYNEQFF. For the CDR3, the DNA is TGTGCCAGCAGCGAGACTAGCGGGACCTACAATGAGCAGTTCTTC.

This chain connects TRBV7-8 to TRBJ2-1; D gene unclear. The CDR3 is 12 amino acids. Germline CDR1 and CDR2: SGHVS and FQNEAQ. V gave up 5 bases and J gave up 2 bases, with 4 bases separating them. The CDR3 DNA reads as TGTGCCAGCAGCCCTACCTACAATGAGCAGTTCTTC. Translated: CASSPTYNEQFF.